This T cell receptor (beta chain) emerged from a study of blood T cell repertoires in COVID-19. Study-level background: Italy, Spain and the United States were the sources of the convalescent and acute COVID-19 samples. Sources were T cells, B-cell-depleted T cells, or PBMCs; the material itself was cDNA or gDNA.

The CDR3 length is 15 residues. The V segment lost 2 bases and the J segment 6 bases; nucleotides outside the gene matches: 6. Germline V gives CDR1 SGDLS, CDR2 YYNGEE. Original processing methods: Quantification of nucleated cells was approximated via reference gene primer amplification. Only in-frame clones appear in the TCRdb table, and some are missing; sequencing was by immunoSEQ multiplex PCR. V and J calls and clone size are as listed in that table; D and trimming were resolved from the DNA. The sample includes 200,000 to 250,000 clones, 84% of them seen just once. This clonotype originated in an older woman with acute or convalescent COVID-19. V is TRBV9 and J is TRBJ2-2, with 8 bases identical to TRBD1. Sequenced: peripheral blood. The CDR3 loop is CASSVTDRESGELFF. CDR3 coding DNA: TGTGCCAGCAGCGTGACGGACAGGGAGTCCGGGGAGCTGTTTTTT. The variable domain in full, with the rest retrieved from reference TRBV9 and TRBJ2-2, is DSGVTQTPKHLITATGQRVTLRCSPRSGDLSVYWYQQSLDQGLQFLIQYYNGEERAKGNILERFSAQQFPDLHSELNLSSLELGDSALYFCASSVTDRESGELFFGEGSRLTVL.